Listed below are T cell receptor beta chains from one sample, sequenced in a study of Graves' ophthalmopathy and Graves' hyperthyroidism. One entry per CDR3 protein, called by TCRdb with MiXCR from the multiplex PCR reads. The sample has about 380,000 distinct CDR3 sequences, approximately 15% seen once; the top ten hold roughly 7%. Sequencing was carried out using peripheral blood. The receptor set was obtained from a woman between 18 and 29 years old with stable Graves' hyperthyroidism. The CDR3 runs from the conserved cysteine through the conserved F or W. D genes are given only for firm matches. Expanded clones are given a class, and other clones once, few, many or no size at all.

D: -
V: TRBV29-1
J: TRBJ1-2
size: many
CDR3: CSVRHMVRGYTF
DNA: TGCAGCGTTCGTCACATGGTCCGGGGCTACACCTTC

D: -
V: TRBV2
J: TRBJ1-1
size: many
CDR3: CASGRRAMNTEAFF
DNA: TGTGCCAGCGGCAGACGAGCTATGAACACTGAAGCTTTCTTT

D: -
V: TRBV12-3/TRBV12-4
J: TRBJ1-2
size: -
CDR3: CASSLSRVNGYTF
DNA: TGTGCCAGCAGTTTGAGTCGCGTCAACGGCTACACCTTC

D: -
V: TRBV10-2
J: TRBJ1-1
size: many
CDR3: CASRATVNTEAFF
DNA: TGCGCCAGCAGGGCCACAGTTAACACTGAAGCTTTCTTT

D: -
V: TRBV5-1
J: TRBJ1-6
size: many
CDR3: CASSLEGRGSPLHF
DNA: TGCGCCAGCAGCTTGGAGGGGCGCGGATCACCCCTCCACTTT

D: -
V: TRBV19
J: TRBJ2-7
size: many
CDR3: CASSYGGEGGEQYF
DNA: TGTGCCAGTTCCTATGGAGGGGAAGGGGGCGAGCAGTACTTC

D: -
V: TRBV6-2/TRBV6-3
J: TRBJ1-1
size: -
CDR3: CASRIRFGAVMNTDAFF
DNA: TGTGCCAGCAGGATACGTTTCGGGGCGGTCATGAACACTGATGCTTTCTTT

D: -
V: TRBV19
J: TRBJ1-3
size: many
CDR3: CASSISRPEAGNTIYF
DNA: TGTGCCAGTAGTATATCCAGGCCCGAAGCTGGAAACACCATATATTTT

D: TRBD1
V: TRBV19
J: TRBJ1-5
size: many
CDR3: CASSRTGAKGDQPQHF
DNA: TGTGCCAGTAGTCGGACAGGCGCAAAAGGGGATCAGCCCCAGCATTTT

D: TRBD1
V: TRBV20-1
J: TRBJ1-2
size: many
CDR3: CSATRDRGLYGYTF
DNA: TGCAGTGCCACCAGAGACAGGGGGCTCTATGGCTACACCTTC

D: TRBD2
V: TRBV2
J: TRBJ2-5
size: many
CDR3: CASSEPSGEQETQYF
DNA: TGTGCCAGCAGTGAGCCTAGCGGGGAGCAAGAGACCCAGTACTTC

D: TRBD1
V: TRBV7-3
J: TRBJ1-5
size: many
CDR3: CASSLSGQEGFISNQPQHF
DNA: TGTGCCAGCAGCTTATCCGGACAGGAGGGTTTTATAAGCAATCAGCCCCAGCATTTT

D: TRBD2
V: TRBV5-5
J: TRBJ2-5
size: -
CDR3: CASSLMGLAGGYQETQYF
DNA: TGTGCCAGCAGCTTGATGGGACTAGCGGGGGGGTACCAAGAGACCCAGTACTTC

D: -
V: TRBV10-3
J: TRBJ1-2
size: many
CDR3: CAIRAFAGVEIYGYTF
DNA: TGTGCCATCAGGGCCTTCGCGGGGGTGGAAATCTATGGCTACACCTTC

D: TRBD1
V: TRBV19
J: TRBJ1-1
size: many
CDR3: CASRQGGRTEAFF
DNA: TGTGCCAGTAGGCAGGGGGGAAGGACTGAAGCTTTCTTT

D: -
V: TRBV5-1
J: TRBJ2-5
size: many
CDR3: CASSSQMETQYF
DNA: TGCGCCAGCAGCTCCCAGATGGAGACCCAGTACTTC

D: -
V: TRBV27
J: TRBJ2-2
size: -
CDR3: CASKGAATGELFF
DNA: TGTGCCAGCAAAGGGGCTGCGACCGGGGAGCTGTTTTTT

D: -
V: TRBV12-3/TRBV12-4
J: TRBJ1-1
size: many
CDR3: CASSRSGTGNTEAFF
DNA: TGTGCCAGCAGCAGGAGTGGGACGGGGAACACTGAAGCTTTCTTT

D: TRBD1
V: TRBV27
J: TRBJ2-5
size: once
CDR3: CASNELPSGQKETQYF
DNA: TGTGCCAGTAACGAACTACCCTCGGGACAGAAAGAGACCCAGTACTTC

D: TRBD1
V: TRBV6-2/TRBV6-3
J: TRBJ2-7
size: many
CDR3: CASSYGDRLLSYEQYF
DNA: TGTGCCAGCAGTTATGGGGACAGGCTTCTCTCCTACGAGCAGTACTTC

D: -
V: TRBV29-1
J: TRBJ1-5
size: many
CDR3: CSVSKGRAQPQHF
DNA: TGCAGCGTTTCAAAGGGGCGCGCTCAGCCCCAGCATTTT

D: -
V: TRBV7-2
J: TRBJ2-7
size: many
CDR3: CASSLNTYEQYF
DNA: TGTGCCAGCAGCTTAAACACGTACGAGCAGTACTTC

D: TRBD2
V: TRBV15
J: TRBJ2-5
size: many
CDR3: CATSRRRAAGGLETQYF
DNA: TGTGCCACCAGCAGAAGAAGGGCGGCGGGGGGTTTGGAGACCCAGTACTTC

D: -
V: TRBV6-1
J: TRBJ2-2
size: many
CDR3: CASTRTSTGELFF
DNA: TGTGCCAGCACTAGGACGTCCACCGGGGAGCTGTTTTTT

D: -
V: TRBV19
J: TRBJ1-1
size: many
CDR3: CASSQLDRLGGEAFF
DNA: TGTGCCAGTAGCCAGTTGGACAGACTGGGGGGTGAAGCTTTCTTT

D: -
V: TRBV10-3
J: TRBJ1-2
size: many
CDR3: CAISESPDYGYTF
DNA: TGTGCCATCAGTGAGTCGCCAGACTATGGCTACACCTTC

D: -
V: TRBV20-1
J: TRBJ1-6
size: many
CDR3: CSANPGFGNSPLHF
DNA: TGCAGTGCCAACCCGGGTTTCGGGAATTCACCCCTCCACTTT

D: -
V: TRBV20-1
J: TRBJ2-2
size: -
CDR3: CSASLENTGELFF
DNA: TGCAGTGCTAGTCTAGAAAACACCGGGGAGCTGTTTTTT

D: -
V: TRBV7-6
J: TRBJ2-7
size: many
CDR3: CASSSYSLPYEQYF
DNA: TGTGCCAGCAGCAGTTACTCGCTCCCCTACGAGCAGTACTTC

D: -
V: TRBV24-1
J: TRBJ2-2
size: -
CDR3: CATTPSTETGELFF
DNA: TGTGCCACCACCCCGAGCACTGAAACCGGGGAGCTGTTTTTT

D: TRBD1
V: TRBV11-1
J: TRBJ1-2
size: many
CDR3: CASSLRRAGGELGYGYTF
DNA: TGTGCCAGCAGCTTAAGGCGGGCAGGGGGCGAGTTGGGCTATGGCTACACCTTC

D: -
V: TRBV5-1
J: TRBJ1-2
size: many
CDR3: CASRKEGMNYGYTF
DNA: TGCGCCAGCAGGAAAGAGGGCATGAACTATGGCTACACCTTC

D: TRBD2
V: TRBV29-1
J: TRBJ2-2
size: -
CDR3: CSVVGGLAGTGELFF
DNA: TGCAGCGTTGTGGGGGGTCTAGCGGGCACCGGGGAGCTGTTTTTT